This TCR beta chain stems from a study of OX40 agonist ivuxolimab in advanced cancers. About the investigation overall: Ivuxolimab was an agonistic, fully human IgG2 monoclonal antibody directed against OX40 (CD134), a costimulatory receptor. Partial responses occurred in three dose-escalation patients, of whom one had hepatocellular carcinoma and two had cutaneous melanoma. The paper covers the monotherapy dose-escalation part of the phase I ivuxolimab trial, which included N ≈ 50 patients. Intravenous ivuxolimab was administered to patients every 2 weeks at six dose levels: 0.01, 0.1, 0.3, 1.5, 3 and 10 mg/kg. Peripheral TCRbeta sequencing was intended to test whether TCR sequence diversity was altered and clonal T-cell expansion was caused by ivuxolimab. The dose-escalation cohort was roughly 80% male with a mean age of about 54 years, ranging from roughly 20 to 80. Prior anti-PD-1, anti-PD-L1 or anti-CTLA-4 therapy was permitted, and 40% of dose-escalation patients had received checkpoint inhibitors. Of the roughly 54 patients in dose escalation, 19 had hepatocellular carcinoma, some 15 had melanoma, 9 had renal cell carcinoma and 9 had head and neck cancer. On the study overall, not on this receptor specifically: After ivuxolimab, more expanded clones were found on average in CD8+ T cells than in CD4+ T cells. Low levels of normalized T-cell clonal expansion were also seen in some patients who did not respond. Partial responders in the 0.1-3.0 mg/kg groups had among the lowest normalized peripheral clonal expansion, especially among CD8+ T cells. At doses of 0.1 to 3.0 mg/kg, clonal expansion of both CD4+ and CD8+ T cells in blood was seen between baseline and week 6. Which antigens the clonally expanded peripheral T cells were specific for was not determined.

Patients with a history of autoimmune disease or receiving systemic immunosuppression were excluded from the trial. Peripheral blood for TCR sequencing was drawn from every dose cohort at baseline, at cycle 4 day 1 and at cycle 7 day 1. Samples came from an open-label, multicenter, first-in-human phase I dose-escalation trial of ivuxolimab. Adults with locally advanced or metastatic melanoma, renal cell, hepatocellular, or head and neck squamous cell carcinoma were enrolled in the trial. CD4+ and CD8+ T cells were sorted separately from peripheral blood before TCR sequencing. A remark on this clone: Its cognate antigen has yet to be identified. Nothing much larger sits one base from this clone, and base qualities are not available.

Genomic DNA was isolated from the sorted cells so that the TCRbeta CDR3 region could be sequenced. The immunoSEQ Assay was used for sequencing of TCRbeta CDR3 regions. TCRdb limited this immuneACCESS table to in-frame rearrangements with V and J called. A share of clones is missing; checked studies link under half to unresolved V genes, and the rest is unexplained. The sample table lists over 90,000 clones, nearly 90% of them with a count of one. Just over 0.15% of the sample is taken by the ten largest. This sequence originates from an adult with an advanced solid tumor such as melanoma, head and neck, liver or kidney cancer. The sequences come from CD4+ or CD8+ T cells sorted from blood, collected in a trial of the OX40 agonist ivuxolimab.

CDR3 loop: CASSLAHPWGMNTEAFF. The DNA is as follows: TGTGCCAGCAGCTTAGCCCACCCTTGGGGCATGAACACTGAAGCTTTCTTT. The sequence joins TRBV7-8 to TRBJ1-1; possibly the D gene is TRBD1, per 5 matching bases. From a lookup of the germline V gene, CDR1 and CDR2 are SGHVS and FQNEAQ. A distance of 14 bases separates the germline ends of V and J, which lose 0 bases and 0 bases respectively. From the cysteine through the phenylalanine, the CDR3 covers 17 amino acids. Left in the record is the CDR3 DNA by itself, 51 bases read in frame from the first base.